One T cell receptor (beta chain) is described in this entry. The source of the sample is a study of blood T cell repertoires in COVID-19. Background on the study: Acute and convalescent COVID-19 specimens originated in the United States, Italy and Spain. Nucleic acid was either cDNA or gDNA, and it came from T cells, B-cell-depleted T cells, or PBMCs.

Enrolment of Seattle patients took place during active infection, and they were followed longitudinally. Trimming took 4 bases from V and 2 from J, leaving 9 bases between them. The CDR3 consists of 15 residues. CDR1 and CDR2 from the germline V gene are MDHEN and SYDVKM. Under the authors' procedure: How many nucleated cells were present was estimated from reference gene primer amplification. Libraries were prepared by immunoSEQ multiplex PCR; TCRdb keeps only in-frame clonotypes and omits some of them. The V and J calls and clone size were taken over from that table, and D and trimming were inferred from the DNA. The table has 210,000 or so clones, about 83% seen once.

The clonotype originates from a woman between 25 and 40 years old with COVID-19, enrolled during active disease. Sequenced input: peripheral blood. This sequence joins TRBV28 and TRBJ2-6; TRBD1 is a possible D gene (5 bases). CDR3 residues: CASSSGPAGANVLTF. The CDR3 DNA reads TGTGCCAGCAGTTCAGGGCCGGCTGGGGCCAACGTCCTGACTTTC.